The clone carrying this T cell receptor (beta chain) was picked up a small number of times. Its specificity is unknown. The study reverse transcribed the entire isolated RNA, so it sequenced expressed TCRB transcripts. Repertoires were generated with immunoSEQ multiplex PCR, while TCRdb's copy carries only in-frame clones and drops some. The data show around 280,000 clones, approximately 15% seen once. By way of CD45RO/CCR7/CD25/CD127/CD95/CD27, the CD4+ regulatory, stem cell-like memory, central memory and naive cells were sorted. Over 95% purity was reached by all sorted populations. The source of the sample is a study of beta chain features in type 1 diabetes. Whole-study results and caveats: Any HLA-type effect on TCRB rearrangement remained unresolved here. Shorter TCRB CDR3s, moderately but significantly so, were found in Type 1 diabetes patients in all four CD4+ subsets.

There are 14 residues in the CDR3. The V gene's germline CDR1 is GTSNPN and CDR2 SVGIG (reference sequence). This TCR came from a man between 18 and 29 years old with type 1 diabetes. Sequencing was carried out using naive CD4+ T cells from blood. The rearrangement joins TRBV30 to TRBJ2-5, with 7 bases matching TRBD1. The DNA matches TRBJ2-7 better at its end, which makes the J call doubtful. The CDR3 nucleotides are TGTGCCTGGAGTGTCGGACAGGTTTACTACGAGCAGTACTTC. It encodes CAWSVGQVYYEQYF.